The 9 T cell receptor beta chains below come from one sample, sequenced in a study of T cells in Graves' hyperthyroidism and ophthalmopathy. Amplification yielded TCR beta CDR3 regions, with RNA transcripts as the source. Researchers ran a first-round RT-PCR on the TCR CDR3 using the HTBI primer set. TCRdb re-called the multiplex PCR reads with MiXCR, one entry per CDR3 protein. The sample holds fewer than 450,000 distinct CDR3 sequences, approximately 18% seen once. The sequencing sample was made of blood. The origin of the receptors is a woman in her twenties or thirties with Graves' hyperthyroidism that later progressed to Graves' ophthalmopathy.

In this sample, this clonotype turned up many times. The J gene is TRBJ2-7, the V gene TRBV13, with D perhaps TRBD1 (7 bases). Germline assignment: CDR1 PRHDT and CDR2 FYEKMQ (reference sequence). The CDR3 runs 14 residues. V lost 5 bases and J 3 bases, leaving 14 bases between the germline ends. CDR3 nucleotide sequence: TGTGCCAGCAGCACGCGGGGACAGAACTACGAGCAGTACTTC. As protein: CASSTRGQNYEQYF.

The CDR3 loop reads CASSFRAFTTNEQFF. In DNA, the CDR3 is TGCGCCAGCAGTTTTCGGGCCTTTACCACCAATGAGCAGTTCTTC. The chain has TRBV5-1 and TRBJ2-1; unclear D gene. CDR1 is SGHRS, CDR2 YFSETQ, per germline. This CDR3 has 15 amino acids. V lost 5 bases and J lost 6, with 18 bases in between.

This clonotype was detected ten times or more. This chain links TRBV6-1 with TRBJ2-3; D ambiguous. V lost 3 bases to trimming and J lost 5 bases, with 18 bases between them. CDR1 MNHNS and CDR2 SASEGT come from the germline V gene. The CDR3 consists of 16 residues. CDR3 nucleotides: TGTGCCAGCAGTGACTTGAGTGTTAAGGAAGAAGATACGCAGTATTTT. Translated, it gives CASSDLSVKEEDTQYF.

The CDR3 coding sequence is TGTGCCAGCAGTGAGACCTACGACAGGGGATCCGGGGAGCTGTTTTTT. As protein: CASSETYDRGSGELFF. The genes are TRBV28 and TRBJ2-2; TRBD1 agrees at 8 bases. Germline trimming cut 5 bases from V and 6 bases from J; bases unmatched to any gene: 11. Per the germline V gene, CDR1 is MDHEN and CDR2 is SYDVKM. The CDR3 is 16 amino acids.

This clonotype has ten or more counts. The chain uses TRBV3-1 and TRBJ2-2, with TRBD1 matching 7 bases. V lost 4 bases and J lost 6; bases outside the gene matches: 2. This CDR3 comprises 13 residues. CDR1 LGHDT and CDR2 YNNKEL come from the germline V gene (reference sequence). The CDR3 region is CASSPTGAGELFF. The CDR3 region has the DNA TGTGCCAGCAGCCCAACAGGGGCCGGGGAGCTGTTTTTT.

V usage is TRBV27 and J usage is TRBJ2-1; a possible D gene is TRBD2 (6 bases). The germline V gene encodes CDR1 MNHEY and CDR2 SMNVEV (reference sequence). Trimming left V 3 bases short and J 0 bases short, with 12 bases between. This CDR3 is built from 16 residues. The CDR3 sequence: CASSLEGFGSYNEQFF. The CDR3, as DNA: TGTGCCAGCAGTTTGGAGGGGTTCGGCTCCTACAATGAGCAGTTCTTC.

The table lists this clonotype with a count of one. CDR3 sequence reads: CASSQVGTGDEQYF. CDR3 nucleotides: TGTGCCAGCAGCCAAGTCGGGACAGGGGACGAGCAGTACTTC. The chain has TRBV4-2 and TRBJ2-7; TRBD1 aligns across 10 bases. Germline-derived CDR1 and CDR2 are LGHNA and YNFKEQ. V lost 1 base to trimming and J lost 5 bases; unmatched junction nucleotides: 2. CDR3 size: 14 residues.

This clonotype was recorded a few times. The V gene is TRBV20-1, the J gene TRBJ1-1; 9 nucleotides agree with TRBD1. Germline CDR1 reads DFQATT; CDR2 reads SNEGSKA (reference sequence). The CDR3 has 16 amino acids. Trimming cost V 1 base and J 1 base; bases outside gene matches: 7. This CDR3 is CSARGLNRGPNTEAFF. The CDR3 DNA sequence: TGCAGTGCTAGAGGGCTCAACAGGGGGCCGAACACTGAAGCTTTCTTT.

The table lists this clonotype with many counts. The chain combines TRBV6-1 with TRBJ2-4; D may be TRBD2 (6 bases). The length of the CDR3 is 17 residues. V gave up 8 bases and J gave up 1 base, with 21 bases separating them. Germline V gene lookup returns CDR1 MNHNS and CDR2 SASEGT. The CDR3 DNA follows: TGTGCCAGCTTTTCAGGAGGGACTTCCACGGCCAAAAACATTCAGTACTTC. Residues: CASFSGGTSTAKNIQYF.